The rows below give T cell receptor beta chains drawn from one sample of a study of cytotoxic CD8 clonotypes in ibrutinib-treated CLL. Assay used: immunoSEQ multiplex PCR; TCRdb lists only in-frame clones, some missing. Here the sample spans roughly 58,000 clones, nearly 55% being singletons. This specimen consisted of PBMCs, obtained at disease progression, from a patient treated with ibrutinib. All receptors come from a human donor with chronic lymphocytic leukemia. The CDR3 runs from the conserved cysteine through the conserved F or W. D genes are given only for firm matches. Size values are once, few and many counts, or a class for expanded clones, and some rows have none.

V gene: TRBV7-9
J gene: TRBJ2-1
CDR3 length: 15
D gene: NA
clone size: NA
CDR3 DNA: TGTGCCAGCAGCTTATCTGGCAGGGGAAACAATGAGCAGTTCTTC
CDR3 protein: CASSLSGRGNNEQFF

V gene: TRBV6-1
J gene: TRBJ1-3
CDR3 length: 15
D gene: NA
clone size: NA
CDR3 DNA: TGTGCCAGCAGTGAGGGGGATTACTCTGGAAACACCATATATTTT
CDR3 protein: CASSEGDYSGNTIYF

V gene: TRBV6-5
J gene: TRBJ2-5
CDR3 length: 12
D gene: NA
clone size: NA
CDR3 DNA: TGTGCCAGCAGTTACGGGGGGGAGACCCAGTACTTC
CDR3 protein: CASSYGGETQYF

V gene: TRBV27
J gene: TRBJ2-3
CDR3 length: 17
D gene: TRBD1
clone size: few
CDR3 DNA: TGTGCCAGCGGGCCGAGATCAGGGGACAGGGGCACAGATACGCAGTATTTT
CDR3 protein: CASGPRSGDRGTDTQYF

V gene: TRBV27
J gene: TRBJ1-2
CDR3 length: 15
D gene: NA
clone size: once
CDR3 DNA: TGTGCCAGCAGTTTATATGGAGGGGGGAACTATGGCTACACCTTC
CDR3 protein: CASSLYGGGNYGYTF

V gene: TRBV7-9
J gene: TRBJ2-3
CDR3 length: 16
D gene: NA
clone size: NA
CDR3 DNA: TGTGCCAGCAGCTTAGGTTTGGGGGAGAACACAGATACGCAGTATTTT
CDR3 protein: CASSLGLGENTDTQYF

V gene: TRBV19
J gene: TRBJ2-1
CDR3 length: 17
D gene: TRBD2
clone size: NA
CDR3 DNA: TGTGCCAGTAGTATTCCACCCGGACTAGCGGGAGGGCTTGAGCAGTTCTTC
CDR3 protein: CASSIPPGLAGGLEQFF

V gene: TRBV28
J gene: TRBJ2-1
CDR3 length: 16
D gene: TRBD2
clone size: NA
CDR3 DNA: TGTGCCAGCAGTTCGACTAGCGGGGGGGCCGGTAATGAGCAGTTCTTC
CDR3 protein: CASSSTSGGAGNEQFF

V gene: TRBV28
J gene: TRBJ2-7
CDR3 length: 13
D gene: NA
clone size: many
CDR3 DNA: TGTGCCAGCAGTGGGACTCCCACCTACGAGCAGTACTTC
CDR3 protein: CASSGTPTYEQYF

V gene: TRBV10-3
J gene: TRBJ2-1
CDR3 length: 20
D gene: TRBD2
clone size: NA
CDR3 DNA: TGTGCCATCAGTGGAGAAGGGACTAGCGGGAACACCCCCTCCTACAATGAGCAGTTCTTC
CDR3 protein: CAISGEGTSGNTPSYNEQFF

V gene: TRBV11-2
J gene: TRBJ2-3
CDR3 length: 20
D gene: TRBD2
clone size: NA
CDR3 DNA: TGTGCCAGCAGCTTAGAGGGACTAGCGGGAGGAATGTTTGGCACAGATACGCAGTATTTT
CDR3 protein: CASSLEGLAGGMFGTDTQYF

V gene: TRBV7-8
J gene: TRBJ2-1
CDR3 length: 15
D gene: TRBD1
clone size: NA
CDR3 DNA: TGTGCCAGCAGCCCTCAGGGGGCGGTCTACAATGAGCAGTTCTTC
CDR3 protein: CASSPQGAVYNEQFF

V gene: TRBV2
J gene: TRBJ2-4
CDR3 length: 20
D gene: TRBD2
clone size: few
CDR3 DNA: TGTGCCAGCAGTGAAGCCGGACTAGCGGGGGGGATTGCGGCCAAAAACATTCAGTACTTC
CDR3 protein: CASSEAGLAGGIAAKNIQYF

V gene: TRBV2
J gene: TRBJ1-4
CDR3 length: 15
D gene: NA
clone size: NA
CDR3 DNA: TGTGCCAGCAGTGAAAGGGTGGGGGCTAATGAAAAACTGTTTTTT
CDR3 protein: CASSERVGANEKLFF

V gene: TRBV2
J gene: TRBJ2-5
CDR3 length: 13
D gene: TRBD2
clone size: many
CDR3 DNA: TGTGCGACCGGGCGGGGGGGCGGAGAGACCCAGTACTTC
CDR3 protein: CATGRGGGETQYF

V gene: TRBV7-9
J gene: TRBJ2-5
CDR3 length: 16
D gene: NA
clone size: medium-sized
CDR3 DNA: TGTGCCAGCAGCCTATTAGGAGGGGAGGTGGGGGAGACCCAGTACTTC
CDR3 protein: CASSLLGGEVGETQYF

V gene: TRBV28
J gene: TRBJ1-5
CDR3 length: 13
D gene: NA
clone size: NA
CDR3 DNA: TGTGCCAGCAAGAGGGACGGCAATCAGCCCCAGCATTTT
CDR3 protein: CASKRDGNQPQHF

V gene: TRBV15
J gene: TRBJ1-2
CDR3 length: 13
D gene: NA
clone size: NA
CDR3 DNA: TGTGCCACCAGCAGAGAGGGACAAAAGGGCTACACCTTC
CDR3 protein: CATSREGQKGYTF

V gene: TRBV9
J gene: TRBJ1-2
CDR3 length: 16
D gene: TRBD1
clone size: few
CDR3 DNA: TGTGCCAGCAGCGTAGGTCCGTTCCCAGGGGGCAGTGGCTACACCTTC
CDR3 protein: CASSVGPFPGGSGYTF

V gene: TRBV5-5
J gene: TRBJ1-2
CDR3 length: 15
D gene: TRBD1
clone size: NA
CDR3 DNA: TGTGCCAGCAGCTTGGGCCAGGGGGCGACCTATGGCTACACCTTC
CDR3 protein: CASSLGQGATYGYTF

V gene: TRBV30
J gene: TRBJ2-7
CDR3 length: 11
D gene: NA
clone size: NA
CDR3 DNA: TGTGCCTGGAGGCGGGACTACGAGCAGTACTTC
CDR3 protein: CAWRRDYEQYF

V gene: TRBV7-2
J gene: TRBJ1-3
CDR3 length: 15
D gene: TRBD1
clone size: NA
CDR3 DNA: TGTGCCAGCAGCTTGGGGACAGGGACTGGAAACACCATATATTTT
CDR3 protein: CASSLGTGTGNTIYF